The clone carrying this T cell receptor beta chain was counted only a few times. Building the TCR beta libraries relied on iRepertoire HTBI primers, and CDR3 regions underwent Arm-PCR. MiXCR was run by TCRdb on the multiplex PCR reads, yielding one entry per CDR3 protein. The sample has approximately 540,000 distinct CDR3 sequences; about 12% are singletons. Time point described: newly diagnosed GD, antithyroid drugs for less than 3 months. Extracted RNA from PBMCs served as the source of the TCR library. The data belong to a study of regulatory T cells in long-lasting Graves disease. The germline gives CDR1 MGHDK, CDR2 SYGVNS. CDR3 length equals 15 residues. Between the trimmed V and J ends, which lost 4 bases and 0 bases, there was a span of 10 bases. This sample also appeared in a second study, on T cells in Graves' hyperthyroidism and ophthalmopathy. That investigation notes: For the diagnoses, clinical symptoms, serum thyroxine and TRAb, thyroid ultrasound and orbital computed tomography were used. Model-based prediction identified ophthalmopathy a median around 6.5 months prior to its onset.

The specimen comprised peripheral blood mononuclear cells (PBMCs), sampled at new diagnosis, from a patient treated with antithyroid drugs. The sequence derives from a woman in her 30s with Graves disease. The chain couples TRBV25-1 to TRBJ1-3; a weak D match, TRBD1 (5 bases). CDR3 sequence: CASSVSGASGNTIYF. The CDR3 DNA is TGTGCCAGCAGTGTTTCTGGGGCCTCTGGAAACACCATATATTTT.